Listed below are T cell receptor beta chains from one sample, sequenced in a study of Tregs in tolerant kidney transplant recipients. Repertoires were generated with immunoSEQ multiplex PCR, while TCRdb's copy carries only in-frame clones and drops some. The table includes tens of thousands of clones, 85% to 95% detected once. Sequences were derived from Tregs from blood, sampled before the transplant. All receptors derive from a human donor who received a combined kidney and bone marrow transplant. Both conserved end residues are part of each CDR3. D genes are given only for firm matches. Expanded clones are given a class, and other clones once, few, many or no size at all.

>-|TRBV11-3|13|-|TRBJ2-1
TGTGCCAGCAGCTTAAACGCCTACAATGAGCAGTTCTTC
CASSLNAYNEQFF
>TRBD2|TRBV19|14|-|TRBJ2-2
TGTGCCAGTACTAGCGGGAGGGCGACCGGGGAGCTGTTTTTT
CASTSGRATGELFF
>TRBD1|TRBV6-6|14|-|TRBJ2-7
TGTGCCAGCAGTTACTCGACAGGGGGGTACGAGCAGTACTTC
CASSYSTGGYEQYF
>-|TRBV28|13|-|TRBJ1-5
TGTGCCAGCAGTTCTGGTCACAATCAGCCCCAGCATTTT
CASSSGHNQPQHF
>-|TRBV18|16|few|TRBJ2-3
TGTGCCAGCTCACCGGAAGGAGGACTTAACACAGATACGCAGTATTTT
CASSPEGGLNTDTQYF
>TRBD1|TRBV19|16|-|TRBJ1-5
TGTGCCAGTAATTTGGGGTGGACAGGGATTAATCAGCCCCAGCATTTT
CASNLGWTGINQPQHF
>TRBD2|TRBV19|15|-|TRBJ2-7
TGTGCCAGTAGTTCTATAGCGGGAACGACCTACGAGCAGTACTTC
CASSSIAGTTYEQYF
>TRBD2|TRBV7-9|16|-|TRBJ2-7
TGTGCCAGCAGCGTATCAGGGGCCGGGACTAGGAACGAGCAGTACTTC
CASSVSGAGTRNEQYF
>TRBD2|TRBV19|15|-|TRBJ2-2
TGTGCCAGTAGCCTACTAGCGGGAGTCACCGGGGAGCTGTTTTTT
CASSLLAGVTGELFF
>-|TRBV5-6|15|-|TRBJ2-6
TGTGCCAGCAGCCAAACGGGCTCTGGGGCCAACGTCCTGACTTTC
CASSQTGSGANVLTF
>TRBD2|TRBV2|16|-|TRBJ2-3
TGTGCCAGCAGTGAATTAGCGGGGTTTAACACAGATACGCAGTATTTT
CASSELAGFNTDTQYF
>-|TRBV28|14|-|TRBJ2-7
TGTGCCAGCAGTTTTAGTGCCAGGGCCTACGAGCAGTACTTC
CASSFSARAYEQYF
>-|TRBV7-2|12|-|TRBJ2-3
TGTGCCAGCAGCTTTAACGGGGAGACGCAGTATTTT
CASSFNGETQYF
>TRBD1|TRBV7-9|14|-|TRBJ1-1
TGTGCCAGCAGCTTACGGACAGGGTATAGGGAAGCTTTCTTT
CASSLRTGYREAFF
>TRBD2|TRBV7-3|15|-|TRBJ2-1
TGTGCCAGCAGCACTTTAGCGGGGGATTACTATGAGCAGTTCTTC
CASSTLAGDYYEQFF
>-|TRBV9|14|-|TRBJ1-3
TGTGCCAGCAGCGGGTCCTTCTCTGGAAACACCATATATTTT
CASSGSFSGNTIYF
>TRBD1|TRBV5-1|15|-|TRBJ1-4
TGCGCCAGCAGTCATTCCGGGACAGGGGCTGAAAAACTGTTTTTT
CASSHSGTGAEKLFF
>TRBD2|TRBV29-1|16|-|TRBJ2-1
TGCAGCGCCCGGGGGACTAGCGGGAAAGCCTACAATGAGCAGTTCTTC
CSARGTSGKAYNEQFF
>-|TRBV5-1|15|few|TRBJ2-3
TGCGCCAGCAGCTTGGGGGTTGGGGGTACAGATACGCAGTATTTT
CASSLGVGGTDTQYF
>-|TRBV6-6|12|-|TRBJ1-1
TGTGCCAGCGGTTGGAGGAACACTGAAGCTTTCTTT
CASGWRNTEAFF
>-|TRBV5-1|15|-|TRBJ2-5
TGCGCCAGCAGCTTGACGGGCGGGTACCAAGAGACCCAGTACTTC
CASSLTGGYQETQYF
>-|TRBV7-9|16|-|TRBJ2-6
TGTGCCAGCAGCTTGCAGGTCTTCTCTGGGGCCAACGTCCTGACTTTC
CASSLQVFSGANVLTF
>-|TRBV9|15|-|TRBJ2-5
TGTGCCAGCAGCTATGGACTAAACTTCCAAGAGACCCAGTACTTC
CASSYGLNFQETQYF
>TRBD1|TRBV7-2|16|-|TRBJ2-7
TGTGCCAGCAGCTTAGCTGGCAGGGGGACCACCTACGAGCAGTACTTC
CASSLAGRGTTYEQYF
>-|TRBV12-2|18|-|TRBJ2-3
TGTGCAAGTCGCTTAGTGAGTAGCGGGAGGTTTAGCACAGATACGCAGTATTTT
CASRLVSSGRFSTDTQYF
>-|TRBV5-4|13|-|TRBJ1-3
TGTGCCAGCAGCTCTTACTCTGGAAACACCATATATTTT
CASSSYSGNTIYF
>-|TRBV7-9|16|few|TRBJ1-4
TGTGCCAGCAGCTTATCCGACGGATCAGGGCATGAAAAACTGTTTTTT
CASSLSDGSGHEKLFF
>-|TRBV9|14|-|TRBJ2-3
TGTGCCAGCAGCGTAGGGGAGAACACAGATACGCAGTATTTT
CASSVGENTDTQYF
>-|TRBV7-9|14|once|TRBJ1-5
TGTGCCAGCAGCTTAACGGGGGGTGAGCAGCCCCAGCATTTT
CASSLTGGEQPQHF
>-|TRBV28|12|once|TRBJ2-7
TGTGCCAGCAGTTTAGAAGAGGGCGAGCAGTACTTC
CASSLEEGEQYF
>-|TRBV2|13|-|TRBJ1-5
TGTGCCAGTACAGGGTGGGGAACTCAGCCCCAGCATTTT
CASTGWGTQPQHF
>-|TRBV11-2|15|-|TRBJ1-1
TGTGCCAGCAGCTTAGTTACGCAGGGGAACACTGAAGCTTTCTTT
CASSLVTQGNTEAFF
>-|TRBV28|12|-|TRBJ1-1
TGTGCCAGCAGGCTAAAGAGTACCGAAGCTTTCTTT
CASRLKSTEAFF